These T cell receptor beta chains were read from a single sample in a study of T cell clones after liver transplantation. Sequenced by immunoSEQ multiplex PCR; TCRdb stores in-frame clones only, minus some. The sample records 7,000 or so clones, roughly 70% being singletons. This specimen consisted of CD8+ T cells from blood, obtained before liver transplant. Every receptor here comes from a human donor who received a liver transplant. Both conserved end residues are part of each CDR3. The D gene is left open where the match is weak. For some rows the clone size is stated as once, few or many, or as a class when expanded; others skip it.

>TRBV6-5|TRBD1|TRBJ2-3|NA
TGTGCCAGCAGCCACTCGGGGACAGCGAGAGATACGCAGTATTTT
CASSHSGTARDTQYF
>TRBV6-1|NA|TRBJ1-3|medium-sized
TGTGCCAGCAGTGAAGCGCCAGACTCTGGAAACACCATATATTTT
CASSEAPDSGNTIYF
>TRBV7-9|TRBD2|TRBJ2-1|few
TGTGCCAGCAGCCTACCTACCGGGACTAGCGGGAGCTCCTACAATGAGCAGTTCTTC
CASSLPTGTSGSSYNEQFF
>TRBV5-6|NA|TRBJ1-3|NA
TGTGCCAGCAGCCAGAACTTGGTAAGGGCTGGAAACACCATATATTTT
CASSQNLVRAGNTIYF
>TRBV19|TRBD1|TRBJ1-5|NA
TGTGCCAGTAGTACCGGACAGGGGGCGGGTCAGCCCCAGCATTTT
CASSTGQGAGQPQHF
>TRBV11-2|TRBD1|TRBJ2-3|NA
TGTGCCAGCAGCTCCGGGACAGGGTCCACAGATACGCAGTATTTT
CASSSGTGSTDTQYF
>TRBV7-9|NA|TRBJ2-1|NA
TGTGCCAGCAGCTTAATTCAGGGTCTCATCGCATACGAGCAGTTCTTC
CASSLIQGLIAYEQFF
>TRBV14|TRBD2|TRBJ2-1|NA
TGTGCCAGCAGCCAGGGAAGATTTGGTAGCGGGGCAAGGTCCTACAATGAGCAGTTCTTC
CASSQGRFGSGARSYNEQFF
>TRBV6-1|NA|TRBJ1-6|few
TGTGCCAGCAGTGACCCTTATAATTCACCCCTCCACTTT
CASSDPYNSPLHF
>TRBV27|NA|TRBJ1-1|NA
TGTGCCAGCAGTTCCCACAGGGAAACTGAAGCTTTCTTT
CASSSHRETEAFF